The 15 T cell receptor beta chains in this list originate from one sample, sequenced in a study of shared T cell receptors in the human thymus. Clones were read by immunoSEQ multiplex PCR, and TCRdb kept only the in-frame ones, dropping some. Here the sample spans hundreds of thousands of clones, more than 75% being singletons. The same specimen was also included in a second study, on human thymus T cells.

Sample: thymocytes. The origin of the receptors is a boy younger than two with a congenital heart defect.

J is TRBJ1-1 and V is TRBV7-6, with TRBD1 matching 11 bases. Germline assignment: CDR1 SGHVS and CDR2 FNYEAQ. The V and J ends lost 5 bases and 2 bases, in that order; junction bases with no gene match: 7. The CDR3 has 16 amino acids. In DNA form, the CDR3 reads TGTGCCAGCAGCGGACGGACAGGGGGCGTTAACACTGAAGCTTTCTTT. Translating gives CASSGRTGGVNTEAFF.

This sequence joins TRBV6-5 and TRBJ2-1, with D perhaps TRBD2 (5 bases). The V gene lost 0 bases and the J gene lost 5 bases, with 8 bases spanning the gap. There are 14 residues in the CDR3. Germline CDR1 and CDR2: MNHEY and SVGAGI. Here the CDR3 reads CASSYSLRDNEQFF. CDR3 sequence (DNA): TGTGCCAGCAGTTACTCCTTGCGGGACAATGAGCAGTTCTTC.

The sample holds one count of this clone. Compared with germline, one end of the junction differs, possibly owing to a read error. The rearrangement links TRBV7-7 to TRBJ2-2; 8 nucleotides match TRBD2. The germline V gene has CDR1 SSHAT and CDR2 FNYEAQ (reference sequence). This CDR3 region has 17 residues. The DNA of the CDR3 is TGTGCTAGCAGCCCCCATGCGGCGGGGGGCGCACCCGGGGAGCTGTTTTTT. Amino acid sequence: CASSPHAAGGAPGELFF. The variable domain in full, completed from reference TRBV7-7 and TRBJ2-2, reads GAGVSQSPRYKVTKRGQDVTLRCDPISSHATLYWYQQALGQGPEFLTYFNYEAQPDKSGLPSDRFSAERPEGSISTLTIQRTEQRDSAMYRCASSPHAAGGAPGELFFGEGSRLTVL.

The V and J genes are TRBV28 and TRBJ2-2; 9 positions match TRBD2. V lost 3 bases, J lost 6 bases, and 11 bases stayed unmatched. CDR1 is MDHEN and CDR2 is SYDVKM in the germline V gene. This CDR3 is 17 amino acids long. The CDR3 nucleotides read TGTGCCAGCAGTTTTCTTGTCACGCGGGAGGGTTCCGGGGAGCTGTTTTTT. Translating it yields CASSFLVTREGSGELFF.

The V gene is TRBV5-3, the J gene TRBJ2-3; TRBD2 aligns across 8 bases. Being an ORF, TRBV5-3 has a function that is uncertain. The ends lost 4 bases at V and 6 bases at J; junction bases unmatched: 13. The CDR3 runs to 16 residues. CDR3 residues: CARSPTPPGGPDTQYF. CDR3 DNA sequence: TGTGCCAGAAGCCCTACCCCCCCGGGGGGGCCGGATACGCAGTATTTT.

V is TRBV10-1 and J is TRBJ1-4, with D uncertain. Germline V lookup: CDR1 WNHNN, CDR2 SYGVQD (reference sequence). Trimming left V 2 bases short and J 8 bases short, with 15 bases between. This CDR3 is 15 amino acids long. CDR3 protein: CASSEPGFCNEKLFF. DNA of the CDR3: TGCGCCAGCAGTGAGCCGGGATTTTGTAACGAAAAACTGTTTTTT.

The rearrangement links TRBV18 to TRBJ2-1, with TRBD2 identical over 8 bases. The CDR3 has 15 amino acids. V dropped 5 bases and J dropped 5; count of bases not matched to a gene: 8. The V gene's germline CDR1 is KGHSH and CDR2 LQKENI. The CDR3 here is CASSEPGLVNNEQFF. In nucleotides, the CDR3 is TGTGCCAGCTCAGAACCGGGACTAGTCAACAATGAGCAGTTCTTC.

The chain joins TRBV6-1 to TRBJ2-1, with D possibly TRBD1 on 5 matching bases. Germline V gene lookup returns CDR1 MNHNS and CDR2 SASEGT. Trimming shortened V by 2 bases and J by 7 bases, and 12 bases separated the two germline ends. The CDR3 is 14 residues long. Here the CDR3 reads CASSETRVRNEQFF. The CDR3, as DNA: TGTGCCAGCAGTGAAACCAGGGTCCGGAATGAGCAGTTCTTC.

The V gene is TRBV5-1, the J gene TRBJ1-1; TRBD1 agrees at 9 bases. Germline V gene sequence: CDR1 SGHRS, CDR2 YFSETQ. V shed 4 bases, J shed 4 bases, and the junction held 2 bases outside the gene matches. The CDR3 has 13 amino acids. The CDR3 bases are TGCGCCAGCAGCGGGGACAGGGTCACTGAAGCTTTCTTT. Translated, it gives CASSGDRVTEAFF.

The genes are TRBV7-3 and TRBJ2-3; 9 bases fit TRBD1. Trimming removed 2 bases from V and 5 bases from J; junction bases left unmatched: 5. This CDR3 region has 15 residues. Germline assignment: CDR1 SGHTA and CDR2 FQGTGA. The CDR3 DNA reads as TGTGCCAGCAGCTTATCTGGACAGGGGAAAGATACGCAGTATTTT. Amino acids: CASSLSGQGKDTQYF.

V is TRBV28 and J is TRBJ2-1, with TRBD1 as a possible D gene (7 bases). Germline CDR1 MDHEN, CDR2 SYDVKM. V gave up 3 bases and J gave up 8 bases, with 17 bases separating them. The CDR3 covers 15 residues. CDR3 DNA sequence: TGTGCCAGCAGTTTCAGCGGGCGGGACAGCGATGAGCAGTTCTTC. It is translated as CASSFSGRDSDEQFF.

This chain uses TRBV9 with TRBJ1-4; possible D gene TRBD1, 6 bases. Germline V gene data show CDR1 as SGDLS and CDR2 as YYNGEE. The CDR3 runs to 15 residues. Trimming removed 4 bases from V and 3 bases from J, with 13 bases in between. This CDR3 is CASSPRGSANEKLFF. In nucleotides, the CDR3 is TGTGCCAGCAGCCCGAGGGGGAGTGCTAATGAAAAACTGTTTTTT.

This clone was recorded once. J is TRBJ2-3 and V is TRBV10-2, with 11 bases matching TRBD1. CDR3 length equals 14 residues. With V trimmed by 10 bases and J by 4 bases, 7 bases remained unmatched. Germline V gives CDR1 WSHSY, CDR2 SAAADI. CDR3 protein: CAISDRGHPDTQYF. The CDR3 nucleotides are TGCGCCATTTCGGACAGGGGGCATCCAGATACGCAGTATTTT.

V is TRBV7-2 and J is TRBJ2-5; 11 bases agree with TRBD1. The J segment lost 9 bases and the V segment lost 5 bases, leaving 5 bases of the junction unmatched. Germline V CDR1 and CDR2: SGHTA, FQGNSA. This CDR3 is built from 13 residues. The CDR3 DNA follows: TGTGCCAGCAGCAACCGGGACAGGGGGTCCCAGTACTTC. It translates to CASSNRDRGSQYF.

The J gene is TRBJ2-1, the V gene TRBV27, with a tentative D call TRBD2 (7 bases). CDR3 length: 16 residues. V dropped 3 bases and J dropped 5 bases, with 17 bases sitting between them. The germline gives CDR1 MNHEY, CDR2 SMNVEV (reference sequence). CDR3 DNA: TGTGCCAGCAGTTTCCGGTGGGGGGGGCCGAACAATGAGCAGTTCTTC. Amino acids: CASSFRWGGPNNEQFF.